This entry is about one T cell receptor beta chain. The antigen it recognizes is unknown. No much larger clone exists at a distance of one base, and base qualities are not known. CDR3 length: 14 amino acids, cysteine to phenylalanine. The read is trimmed to its CDR3 DNA, 42 bases read in frame from base 1. The junction carries 16 bases between V and J, which are trimmed by 6 bases and 5 bases respectively. The germline V gene encodes CDR1 MGHDK and CDR2 SYGVNS. This record comes from a study of metastatic and nonmetastatic thyroid tumors (TCRdb year 2020). The study in broad terms: The researchers compared repertoires between peripheral blood samples and tumor or nodule tissue samples from patients with malignant or benign thyroid disease.

The library was produced with PCR. Instrument used: Illumina HiSeq 4000. High-throughput sequencing was used to profile the TCR beta-chain CDR3 region of every patient. Per the authors' processing: CDR3 differences across clinicopathological groups were used to build a classifier for discriminating distant-metastatic papillary thyroid cancer patients. The Shannon index was used to measure repertoire diversity, and the Morisita-Horn index was used to measure how similar tumor and blood repertoires were. In-frame beta chains were kept once TCRdb had trimmed the public reads at Q25 with fastp and called clones with MiXCR. The V and J calls here are based on TCRdb, not the publication. The sample yields 30,000 or so clones; approximately 30% were counted once. The ten largest account for 7.8% of the sample. General conclusions and limits of the study: In both blood and tumor samples, malignant tumors were reported to have significantly higher TCR beta diversity than benign nodules.

None of the patients had been given any treatment before thyroid surgery. The study retrospectively analysed patient clinical samples collected from about 2012 to 2019 using T-cell receptor beta sequencing. The rearranged chain carries TRBV25-1 and TRBJ1-1; there is no confident call for the D gene. The clonotype originates from a female donor with papillary thyroid cancer or a benign thyroid nodule (not recorded which). Some clones in this sample may be carry-over from other donors' samples. The sequencing input was blood. The CDR3 loop reads CASRSDLIWTEAFF. The sequence in DNA is TGTGCCAGCAGATCAGATCTCATCTGGACTGAAGCTTTCTTT.